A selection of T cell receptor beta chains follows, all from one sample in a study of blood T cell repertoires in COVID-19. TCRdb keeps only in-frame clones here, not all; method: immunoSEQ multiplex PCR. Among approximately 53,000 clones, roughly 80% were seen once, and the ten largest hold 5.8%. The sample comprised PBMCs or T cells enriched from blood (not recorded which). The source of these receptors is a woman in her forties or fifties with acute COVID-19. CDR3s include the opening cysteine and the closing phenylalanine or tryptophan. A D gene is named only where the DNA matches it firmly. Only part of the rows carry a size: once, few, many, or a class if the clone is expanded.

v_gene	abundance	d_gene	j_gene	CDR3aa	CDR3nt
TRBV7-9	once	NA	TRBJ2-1	CASSPSTPVRARNEQFF	TGTGCCAGCAGCCCCTCTACCCCAGTGAGAGCTAGGAATGAGCAGTTCTTC
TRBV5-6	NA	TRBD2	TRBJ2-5	CASSLLAGGQQETQYF	TGTGCCAGCAGCTTGTTAGCGGGGGGACAGCAGGAGACCCAGTACTTC
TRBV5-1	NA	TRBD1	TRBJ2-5	CASSLTGGQETQYF	TGCGCCAGCAGCTTGACAGGGGGCCAAGAGACCCAGTACTTC
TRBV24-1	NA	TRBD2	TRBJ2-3	CATSDLASGGVDTQYF	TGTGCCACCAGTGATTTGGCCAGCGGGGGAGTGGATACGCAGTATTTT
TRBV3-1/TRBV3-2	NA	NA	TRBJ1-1	CASSQALRGTEAFF	TGTGCCAGCAGCCAAGCTCTCCGGGGAACTGAAGCTTTCTTT
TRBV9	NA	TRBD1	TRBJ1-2	CASSVGTGGDYGYTF	TGTGCCAGCAGCGTAGGGACAGGGGGGGACTATGGCTACACCTTC
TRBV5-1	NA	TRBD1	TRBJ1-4	CASSFMGQGSEKLFF	TGCGCCAGCAGCTTTATGGGACAGGGGAGTGAAAAACTGTTTTTT
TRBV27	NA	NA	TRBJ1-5	CASSLAVFQPQHF	TGTGCCAGCAGTTTGGCGGTGTTTCAGCCCCAGCATTTT
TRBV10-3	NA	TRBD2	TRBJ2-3	CAISRTSGGEDTQYF	TGTGCCATCAGCCGGACTAGCGGGGGGGAAGATACGCAGTATTTT
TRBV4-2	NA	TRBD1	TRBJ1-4	CASSQENTGGLEKLFF	TGTGCCAGCAGCCAAGAAAATACAGGGGGTCTTGAAAAACTGTTTTTT
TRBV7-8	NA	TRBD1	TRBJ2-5	CASSLQGVGETQYF	TGTGCCAGCAGCCTACAGGGGGTAGGAGAGACCCAGTACTTC
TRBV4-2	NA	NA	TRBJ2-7	CASSQDGTYEGEQYF	TGTGCCAGCAGCCAAGACGGGACATACGAAGGCGAGCAGTACTTC
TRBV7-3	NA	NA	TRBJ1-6	CASSLTGAWGSPLHF	TGTGCCAGCAGCTTAACAGGGGCCTGGGGTTCACCCCTCCACTTT
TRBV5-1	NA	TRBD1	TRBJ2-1	CASSLGTGLTYNEQFF	TGCGCCAGCAGCTTGGGGACAGGGTTGACCTACAATGAGCAGTTCTTC
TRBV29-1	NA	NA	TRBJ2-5	CSVALGGSGGKTQYF	TGCAGCGTCGCCCTAGGAGGTAGCGGTGGAAAGACCCAGTACTTC
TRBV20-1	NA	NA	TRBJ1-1	CSAPRTEAFF	TGCAGTGCTCCCCGGACTGAAGCTTTCTTT
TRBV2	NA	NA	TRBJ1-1	CASTYTPGHAFF	TGTGCCAGCACCTATACACCGGGACACGCTTTCTTT
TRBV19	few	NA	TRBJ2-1	CASSLGYYNEQFF	TGTGCCAGTAGTCTGGGCTATTACAATGAGCAGTTCTTC
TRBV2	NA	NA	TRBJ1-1	CASRPGKMNTEAFF	TGTGCCAGCAGGCCAGGGAAAATGAACACTGAAGCTTTCTTT
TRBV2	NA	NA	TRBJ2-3	CASKMDSRSDTQYF	TGTGCCAGCAAAATGGACAGCCGCTCAGATACGCAGTATTTT
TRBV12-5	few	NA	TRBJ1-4	CASGLGLIRGEKLFF	TGTGCTAGTGGTTTAGGCCTCATACGGGGTGAAAAACTGTTTTTT
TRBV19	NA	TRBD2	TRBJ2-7	CASSVLAGQNYEQYF	TGTGCCAGTAGTGTTCTAGCGGGGCAGAACTACGAGCAGTACTTC
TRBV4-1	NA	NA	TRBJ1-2	CASSQAQNYGYTF	TGCGCCAGCAGCCAGGCACAGAACTATGGCTACACCTTC
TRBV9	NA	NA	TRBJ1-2	CASSVEIGGNYGYTF	TGTGCCAGCAGCGTAGAGATTGGGGGCAACTATGGCTACACCTTC
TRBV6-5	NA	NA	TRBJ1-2	CASTPSDGYTF	TGTGCCAGCACCCCCTCTGATGGCTACACCTTC
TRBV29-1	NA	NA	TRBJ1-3	CAGRAGNTIYF	TGCGCGGGGAGGGCTGGAAACACCATATATTTT
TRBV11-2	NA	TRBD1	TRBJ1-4	CASSPWTGGAVGEKLFF	TGTGCCAGCAGCCCGTGGACAGGGGGCGCGGTTGGGGAAAAACTGTTTTTT
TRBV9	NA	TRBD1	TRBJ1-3	CASSGPKWGTGSNTIYF	TGTGCCAGCAGCGGGCCGAAGTGGGGGACAGGGTCGAACACCATATATTTT
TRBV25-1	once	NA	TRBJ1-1	CASSEFWDKRGNTEAFF	TGTGCCAGCAGTGAATTCTGGGACAAGAGGGGCAACACTGAAGCTTTCTTT
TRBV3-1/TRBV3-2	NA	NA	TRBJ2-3	CASSLRTASTDTQYF	TGTGCCAGCAGCCTCCGGACAGCTAGCACAGATACGCAGTATTTT
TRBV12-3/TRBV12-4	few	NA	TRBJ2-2	CAMASLNTGELFF	TGTGCCATGGCTAGCCTGAACACCGGGGAGCTGTTTTTT
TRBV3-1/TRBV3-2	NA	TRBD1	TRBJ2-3	CASSQDWAGQGADTQYF	TGTGCCAGCAGCCAAGATTGGGCGGGACAGGGAGCAGATACGCAGTATTTT
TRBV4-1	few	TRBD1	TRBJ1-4	CASSQTGVGDNEKLFF	TGCGCCAGCAGCCAAACAGGGGTTGGGGATAATGAAAAACTGTTTTTT
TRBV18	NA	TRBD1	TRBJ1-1	CASSFGQGGTEAFF	TGTGCCAGCTCATTCGGACAGGGCGGGACTGAAGCTTTCTTT
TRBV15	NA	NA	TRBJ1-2	CATSRPPGYGYTF	TGTGCCACCAGCAGACCCCCAGGGTATGGCTACACCTTC
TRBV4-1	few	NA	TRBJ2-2	CASTWEGRGTGELFF	TGCGCCAGCACCTGGGAAGGGAGAGGGACCGGGGAGCTGTTTTTT
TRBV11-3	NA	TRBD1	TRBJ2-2	CASRGQGGTGELFF	TGTGCCAGCCGGGGACAGGGCGGCACCGGGGAGCTGTTTTTT
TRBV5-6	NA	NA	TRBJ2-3	CASSLAMATDTQYF	TGTGCCAGCAGCTTGGCCATGGCCACAGATACGCAGTATTTT
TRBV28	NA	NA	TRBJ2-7	CATAVSYEQYF	TGTGCCACCGCGGTGTCCTACGAGCAGTACTTC
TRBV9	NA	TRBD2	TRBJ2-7	CASSVGREGYEQYF	TGTGCCAGCAGCGTAGGGAGGGAGGGCTACGAGCAGTACTTC
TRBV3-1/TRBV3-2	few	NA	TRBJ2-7	CASSPNGGYSPIEQYF	TGTGCCAGCAGCCCCAACGGAGGCTACAGCCCTATCGAGCAGTACTTC
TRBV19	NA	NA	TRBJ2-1	CASSINWYSYNEQFF	TGTGCCAGTAGTATCAACTGGTACTCCTACAATGAGCAGTTCTTC
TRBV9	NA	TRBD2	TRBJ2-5	CASSVELGGAKETQYF	TGTGCCAGCAGCGTAGAGTTGGGAGGGGCCAAAGAGACCCAGTACTTC
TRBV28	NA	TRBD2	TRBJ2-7	CASSRAGESYEQYF	TGTGCCAGCAGTAGAGCGGGGGAATCCTACGAGCAGTACTTC
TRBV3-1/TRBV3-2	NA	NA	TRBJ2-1	CASSPRQAHDNEQFF	TGTGCCAGCAGCCCTAGACAGGCGCACGACAATGAGCAGTTCTTC
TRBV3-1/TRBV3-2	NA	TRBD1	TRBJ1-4	CASSPGTGMEKLFF	TGTGCCAGCAGCCCCGGGACAGGGATGGAAAAACTGTTTTTT
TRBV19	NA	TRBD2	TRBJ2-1	CASSRLAGASEQFF	TGTGCCAGTAGTCGACTAGCGGGGGCTAGTGAGCAGTTCTTC